Listed below are T cell receptor beta chains from one sample, sequenced in a study of blood T cell repertoires in COVID-19. Measured with immunoSEQ multiplex PCR; TCRdb has only the in-frame clones, and not every one. Among fewer than 25,000 clones listed, roughly 87% were seen once. Sequenced sample: peripheral blood. All receptors come from a man aged 70-80 years with acute or convalescent COVID-19. Each CDR3 is given with its conserved first and last residue. A D gene is named only where the DNA matches it firmly. Expanded clones get a size class; other rows say once, few or many, or leave the size out.

TRBV2,.,TRBD2,TRBJ2-1,TGTGCCAGCAGTGACCGGGTAGCGGGGGACAATGAGCAGTTCTTC,CASSDRVAGDNEQFF
TRBV5-1,.,.,TRBJ1-1,TGCGCCAGCTCCCCCTCGGTAATGAACACTGAAGCTTTCTTT,CASSPSVMNTEAFF
TRBV28,.,TRBD1,TRBJ1-1,TGTGCCAGCAGTTTACTTGGACAGGGGAGCACTGAAGCTTTCTTT,CASSLLGQGSTEAFF
TRBV30,few,.,TRBJ1-2,TGTGCCTGGAGTGTGGTTCGGAGTGGCTACACCTTC,CAWSVVRSGYTF
TRBV7-7,.,TRBD2,TRBJ2-5,TGTGCTAGCAGCTTAACACCGGGACTAGCGGTAAATGGAGAGACCCAGTACTTC,CASSLTPGLAVNGETQYF
TRBV7-9,.,TRBD2,TRBJ2-1,TGTGCCAGCAGGGGACCCATCGGGACTAGCTTCAATGAGCAGTTCTTC,CASRGPIGTSFNEQFF
TRBV19,.,TRBD2,TRBJ2-2,TGTGCCAGTAGTATAAGTACTAGCGCGAACACCGGGGAGCTGTTTTTT,CASSISTSANTGELFF
TRBV3-1/TRBV3-2,.,TRBD2,TRBJ2-7,TGTGCCAGCAGCCCCCAGGCTAGCGGGGGGGTATTGCAGTACTTC,CASSPQASGGVLQYF
TRBV9,.,.,TRBJ2-1,TGTGCCAGCAGTCCTAGCCGCTCCTACAATGAGCAGTTCTTC,CASSPSRSYNEQFF
TRBV11-2,.,TRBD2,TRBJ2-1,TGTGCCAGCAGCCTATCGGATTCGCGGGAGGGGGGGTTCTTC,CASSLSDSREGGFF
TRBV2,.,TRBD1,TRBJ2-7,TGTGCCAGCACGACAGGGCCCTCCTACGAGCAGTACTTC,CASTTGPSYEQYF